This T cell receptor (beta chain) was profiled in a study of Ad26.COV2.S vaccination and SARS-CoV-2 variants. General study findings and limits: The breadth of spike-specific CD8+ and CD4+ T cell responses after vaccination was reportedly substantial. Relative to placebo recipients, vaccine recipients exhibited elevated spike-specific TCR breadth. It was found that vaccine and placebo recipients had similar non-spike TCR breadth. Analytic work on TCR breadth and depth might have understated the full extent of total T cell responses.

TCRdb's copy holds only in-frame clones and misses some; the assay was immunoSEQ multiplex PCR. The sample has approximately 340,000 clones, around 90% seen once. With respect to this clone: Its antigen is not identified.

V shed 6 bases and J shed 0 bases, with 12 bases lying between them. This CDR3 spans 14 amino acids. The germline CDR1 and CDR2 sequences are MNHEY and SVGEGT. The input for sequencing was peripheral blood, taken after recovery from COVID-19. The chain carries TRBV6-2 or TRBV6-3 and TRBJ2-7; the D call may be TRBD1 or TRBD2 (5 bases each). This TCR derives from a human donor who had recovered from COVID-19. The CDR3 loop reads CASSPRGGSYEQYF. CDR3 nucleotides: TGTGCCAGCAGCCCCCGTGGGGGCTCCTACGAGCAGTACTTC.